Shown below are 18 T cell receptor beta chains from a single sample sequenced in a study of T cell repertoires in cytomegalovirus infection. Using its own MiXCR run on the reads, TCRdb lists one record per CDR3 protein. Among some 99,000 distinct CDR3 sequences listed, roughly 30% were seen once. For these receptors, no antigen is known. The sequencing here drew on CD8+ T cells from cultured PBMCs, taken from culture after CMV antigen stimulation. The receptors were gathered from a human donor in good health (CMV status not recorded). Some clones in this sample may be carry-over from other donors' samples.

CDR3: CASSSSWDTEAFF. The CDR3 DNA sequence: TGTGCCAGCAGCTCCTCATGGGACACTGAAGCTTTCTTT. This chain connects TRBV5-8 to TRBJ1-1; D remains unclear. Trimming left V 3 bases short and J 3 bases short, with 9 bases between. Germline CDR1 reads SGHTS; CDR2 reads YDEGEE. The CDR3 is made up of 13 amino acids.

This clonotype was seen many times. The rearrangement joins TRBV5-1 to TRBJ2-7; D ambiguous. Deletions cut 3 bases from V and 0 bases from J, with 10 bases between. This CDR3 has 14 residues. Germline lookup yields CDR1 SGHRS and CDR2 YFSETQ. The CDR3 nucleotides are TGCGCCAGCAGCTCCGACGGGCGCTCCTACGAGCAGTACTTC. Translated, it gives CASSSDGRSYEQYF. The full variable domain, rest sourced from reference TRBV5-1 and TRBJ2-7, is KAGVTQTPRYLIKTRGQQVTLSCSPISGHRSVSWYQQTPGQGLQFLFEYFSETQRNKGNFPGRFSGRQFSNSRSEMNVSTLELGDSALYLCASSSDGRSYEQYFGPGTRLTVT.

This clonotype has just a few counts. The chain links TRBV5-4 to TRBJ1-2; 7 bases map to TRBD1. CDR1 and CDR2 from the germline V gene are SGHNT and YYREEE (reference sequence). Trimming took 6 bases from V and 0 from J; bases not matched to a gene: 11. The CDR3 has 16 amino acids. The DNA of the CDR3 is TGTGCCAGCACCCACCCGGGACAGTCAGCTAACTATGGCTACACCTTC. Its translation: CASTHPGQSANYGYTF.

J is TRBJ1-6 and V is TRBV27, with 10 bases matching TRBD1. In germline, CDR1 is MNHEY, CDR2 SMNVEV (reference sequence). The V segment lost 8 bases and the J segment 8 bases; nucleotides outside the gene matches: 12. This CDR3 is 16 amino acids long. The CDR3 region has the DNA TGTGCCAGCTCACCATTTGCCGGGACAGGGGATTCACCCCTCCACTTT. The encoded protein is CASSPFAGTGDSPLHF.

In this sample, this clonotype turned up a few times. The rearrangement links TRBV27 to TRBJ1-4, with D unresolved. V was cut by 5 bases and J by 14 bases, with 21 bases left in between. The CDR3 is 14 amino acids. Germline V gene sequence: CDR1 MNHEY, CDR2 SMNVEV (reference sequence). The CDR3 region is CASSVDVTIGRLFF. The CDR3 DNA is TGTGCCAGCAGTGTGGACGTAACCATTGGTCGGCTGTTTTTT.

This clonotype has more than one count but fewer than ten. This chain connects TRBV27 to TRBJ2-1; 10 bases line up with TRBD1. Trimming cost V 8 bases and J 1 base; bases outside gene matches: 8. Germline V lookup: CDR1 MNHEY, CDR2 SMNVEV (reference sequence). The CDR3 loop spans 16 amino acids. CDR3 sequence: CASRPGQGVSYNEQFF. CDR3 DNA sequence: TGTGCCAGCCGTCCCGGACAGGGGGTTTCCTACAATGAGCAGTTCTTC.

The DNA for the CDR3 is TGTGCCAGCAGCGGGACGGGATATGGCTACACCTTC. As protein: CASSGTGYGYTF. The gene calls are TRBV9 and TRBJ1-2; D unclear. The CDR3 spans 12 residues. Germline values: CDR1 SGDLS, CDR2 YYNGEE. Trimming cost V 3 bases and J 5 bases, with 8 bases left between them.

This clonotype was seen a few times. V gene TRBV11-2 combines with J gene TRBJ2-1; perhaps TRBD1 as D (6 bases). CDR1 and CDR2 (germline): SGHAT, FQNNGV. Between the trimmed V and J ends, which lost 2 bases and 2 bases, there was a span of 13 bases. The CDR3 loop spans 16 amino acids. The CDR3 region is CASSLSAGVAYNEQFF. Written as DNA, the CDR3 is TGTGCCAGCAGCTTATCGGCAGGGGTAGCCTACAATGAGCAGTTCTTC.

The DNA for the CDR3 is TGTGCCAGCAGCCAAGAAGGCGGGAACACAGATACGCAGTATTTT. Residues: CASSQEGGNTDTQYF. This chain uses TRBV4-2 with TRBJ2-3, with a possible D match to TRBD2 (6 bases). V shed 0 bases and J shed 2 bases, with 9 bases lying between them. The CDR3 consists of 15 residues. The germline gives CDR1 LGHNA, CDR2 YNFKEQ.

The sample holds many counts of this clonotype. The CDR3 DNA follows: TGTGCCAGCAGCACTGTCCCAGGAGAGACCCAGTACTTC. This codes for CASSTVPGETQYF. The chain combines TRBV7-2 with TRBJ2-5, with D hard to call. The CDR3 totals 13 residues. V was pared by 5 bases and J by 4 bases, with 11 bases between. The germline gives CDR1 SGHTA, CDR2 FQGNSA.

This clonotype was seen more than once but under ten times. The chain has TRBV20-1 and TRBJ1-2, with D possibly matching TRBD1 (5 bases). The germline V gene encodes CDR1 DFQATT and CDR2 SNEGSKA (reference sequence). CDR3 length: 15 amino acids. The germline V and J ends were trimmed by 0 bases and 3 bases, with 14 bases remaining between them. The CDR3 region is CSARDPGPTYYGYTF. The CDR3 region has the DNA TGCAGTGCTAGAGATCCGGGACCGACCTACTATGGCTACACCTTC.

V is TRBV7-9 and J is TRBJ1-1, with TRBD1 identical over 8 bases. The germline V gene encodes CDR1 SEHNR and CDR2 FQNEAQ (reference sequence). Unmatched junction bases numbered 13, after V lost 5 bases and J lost 5 bases. The CDR3 sequence is 16 residues long. In DNA form, the CDR3 reads TGTGCCAGCAGCCCGCAACAGGGGGGTAGTGGTACTGAAGCTTTCTTT. The encoded protein is CASSPQQGGSGTEAFF.

This clonotype was seen ten or more times. This chain connects TRBV6-1 to TRBJ2-5; no firm D call. The CDR3 length is 13 residues. Trimming stripped 2 bases from V and 4 bases from J, with 8 bases between. Germline CDR1 is MNHNS and CDR2 is SASEGT. The CDR3 DNA reads TGTGCCAGCAGTGAAACTTGGGGAGAGACCCAGTACTTC. This translates into CASSETWGETQYF.

The chain recombines TRBV6-6 with TRBJ2-1, with D possibly being TRBD2 (6 bases). The CDR3 is 12 amino acids. The V gene lost 7 bases and the J gene lost 7 bases, with 11 bases spanning the gap. The germline V gene encodes CDR1 MNHNY and CDR2 SVGAGI (reference sequence). In nucleotides, the CDR3 is TGTGCCAGCACCATGGAGGGTAATGAGCAGTTCTTC. The encoded protein is CASTMEGNEQFF.

The V call is TRBV5-4, the J call TRBJ2-1; D possibly corresponds to TRBD2 (5 bases). In germline, CDR1 is SGHNT, CDR2 YYREEE (reference sequence). The CDR3 has 13 amino acids. Trimming shortened V by 0 bases and J by 10 bases, and 11 bases separated the two germline ends. The CDR3 DNA sequence: TGTGCCAGCAGCTTGGCCTTAGGCGGGGAGCAGTTCTTC. It yields the protein CASSLALGGEQFF. Drawing the rest from reference TRBV5-4 and TRBJ2-1, the complete variable domain is ETGVTQSPTHLIKTRGQQVTLRCSSQSGHNTVSWYQQALGQGPQFIFQYYREEENGRGNFPPRFSGLQFPNYSSELNVNALELDDSALYLCASSLALGGEQFFGPGTRLTVL.

This chain links TRBV27 with TRBJ1-2, with a weak D call TRBD1 (5 bases). CDR1 and CDR2 from the germline V gene are MNHEY and SMNVEV (reference sequence). The CDR3 consists of 15 residues. Trimming took off 8 bases at V and 2 bases at J, with 18 bases between the two ends. The CDR3 coding sequence is TGTGCCAGCCACCCCTCAGGGCTTAGCAACTATGGCTACACCTTC. The encoded protein is CASHPSGLSNYGYTF.

This chain uses TRBV2 with TRBJ1-2; D unresolved. The CDR3 runs 17 residues. The germline gives CDR1 SNHLY, CDR2 FYNNEI. Trimming took 4 bases from V and 5 from J, leaving 23 bases between them. The CDR3 here is CASSGTLDGVYFYGYTF. CDR3 nucleotides: TGTGCCAGCAGTGGGACCCTTGACGGTGTCTATTTTTATGGCTACACCTTC.

The chain carries TRBV19 and TRBJ1-2; possibly TRBD1 for D (6 bases). Germline values: CDR1 LNHDA, CDR2 SQIVND (reference sequence). The CDR3 is 16 amino acids. V lost 8 bases and J 0 bases, leaving 19 bases between the germline ends. CDR3 nucleotide sequence: TGTGCCAGTTCCATAACAGGGACTCCGACTAACTATGGCTACACCTTC. Residues: CASSITGTPTNYGYTF.